This TCR beta chain is drawn from a study of blood T cell repertoires in COVID-19. For the study at large: Donors in the United States, Italy and Spain gave samples during acute or convalescent COVID-19. T cells, B-cell-depleted T cells, or PBMCs provided the cDNA or gDNA that served as material.

CDR3 size: 14 residues. V dropped 5 bases and J dropped 10 bases, with 15 bases sitting between them. Germline loops: CDR1 LNHDA, CDR2 SQIVND (reference sequence). Per the original data handling: Reference gene primer amplification gave estimated nucleated cell counts. Profiled with immunoSEQ multiplex PCR; TCRdb holds only in-frame clones, not every one. Clone size and the V and J calls come from that table; the DNA yielded D and trimming. Here the sample spans approximately 240,000 clones, almost 85% being singletons. This chain joins TRBV19 and TRBJ1-6; D call uncertain. The specimen sequenced was peripheral blood. This receptor was taken from a man aged 50 or older with acute or convalescent COVID-19. The CDR3 protein is CASSPDLGGSPLHF. The CDR3 DNA reads as TGTGCCAGTAGTCCGGACCTAGGCGGGTCACCCCTCCACTTT.